Sequencing of this TCR beta chain was carried out in a study of response to subunit inactivated influenza vaccine. The study, taken as a whole, reports: Each seasonal flu vaccination may recruit only limited new T cells, authors suggested.

Note on this clonotype: The target antigen is unknown.

With 2 bases removed from V and 2 bases from J, the gap between germline ends came to 9 bases. The CDR3 runs to 14 residues. Using its own MiXCR run on the RT-PCR reads, TCRdb lists one record per CDR3 protein. The sample has under 850,000 distinct CDR3 sequences, about a fifth seen once. The receptor was derived from a man over 45 who received an inactivated influenza vaccine. The rearrangement uses TRBV12-3 or TRBV12-4 and TRBJ1-1; D gene uncertain. This material consisted of PBMCs from blood, taken around 5 days after vaccination. CDR3 DNA sequence: TGTGCCAGCAGTTTAAGGTATACCAACACTGAAGCTTTCTTT. Translated, it gives CASSLRYTNTEAFF.